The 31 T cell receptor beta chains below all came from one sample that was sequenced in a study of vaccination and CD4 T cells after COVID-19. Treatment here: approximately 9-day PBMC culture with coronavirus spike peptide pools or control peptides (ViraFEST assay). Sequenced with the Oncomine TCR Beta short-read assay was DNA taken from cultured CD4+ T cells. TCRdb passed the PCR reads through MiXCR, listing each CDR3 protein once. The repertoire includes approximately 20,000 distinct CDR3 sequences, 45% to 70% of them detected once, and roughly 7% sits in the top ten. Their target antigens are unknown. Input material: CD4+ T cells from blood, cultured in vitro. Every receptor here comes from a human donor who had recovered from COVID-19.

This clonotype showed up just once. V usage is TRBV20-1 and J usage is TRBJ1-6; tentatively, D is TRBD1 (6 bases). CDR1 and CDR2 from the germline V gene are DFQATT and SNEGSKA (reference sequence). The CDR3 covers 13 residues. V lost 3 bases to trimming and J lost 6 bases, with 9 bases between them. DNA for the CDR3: TGCAGTGCTAGGCACAGGGCTAATTCACCCCTCCACTTT. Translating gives CSARHRANSPLHF.

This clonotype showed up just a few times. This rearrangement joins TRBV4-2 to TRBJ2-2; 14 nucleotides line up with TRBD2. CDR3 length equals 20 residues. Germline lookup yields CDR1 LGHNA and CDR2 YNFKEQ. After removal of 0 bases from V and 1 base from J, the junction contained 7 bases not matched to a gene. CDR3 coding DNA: TGTGCCAGCAGCCAAGATGGACTAGCGGGAGGAATAGGGAACACCGGGGAGCTGTTTTTT. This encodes CASSQDGLAGGIGNTGELFF.

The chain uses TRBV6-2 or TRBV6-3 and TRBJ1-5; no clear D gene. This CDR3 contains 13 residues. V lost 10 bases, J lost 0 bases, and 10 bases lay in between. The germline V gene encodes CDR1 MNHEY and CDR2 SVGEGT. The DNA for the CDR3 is TGTGCCACCGCTACATCTAGCAATCAGCCCCAGCATTTT. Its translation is CATATSSNQPQHF.

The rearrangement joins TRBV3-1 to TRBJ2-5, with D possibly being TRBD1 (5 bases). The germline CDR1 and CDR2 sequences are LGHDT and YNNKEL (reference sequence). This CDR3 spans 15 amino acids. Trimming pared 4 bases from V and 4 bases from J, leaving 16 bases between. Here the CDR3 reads CASSLSMSQGETQYF. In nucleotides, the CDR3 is TGTGCCAGCAGCCTTTCGATGAGTCAGGGAGAGACCCAGTACTTC.

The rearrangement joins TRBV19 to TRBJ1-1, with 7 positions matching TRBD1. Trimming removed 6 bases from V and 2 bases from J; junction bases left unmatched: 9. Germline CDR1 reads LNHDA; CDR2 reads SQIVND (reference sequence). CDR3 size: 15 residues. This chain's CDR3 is CASRMLTGFNTEAFF. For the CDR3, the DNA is TGTGCCAGTAGGATGTTGACAGGGTTTAACACTGAAGCTTTCTTT.

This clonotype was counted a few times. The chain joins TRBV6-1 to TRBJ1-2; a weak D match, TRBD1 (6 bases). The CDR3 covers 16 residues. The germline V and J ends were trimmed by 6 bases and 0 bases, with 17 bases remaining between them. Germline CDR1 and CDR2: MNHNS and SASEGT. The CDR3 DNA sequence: TGTGCCAGCAGCCGTGGGGGGCGTCAAGCTAACTATGGCTACACCTTC. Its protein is CASSRGGRQANYGYTF.

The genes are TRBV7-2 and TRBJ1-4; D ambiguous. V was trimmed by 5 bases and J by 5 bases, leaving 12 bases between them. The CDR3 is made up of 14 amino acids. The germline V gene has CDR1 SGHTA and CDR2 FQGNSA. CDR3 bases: TGTGCCAGCAGCACGGGTACAATGAATGAAAAACTGTTTTTT. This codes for CASSTGTMNEKLFF.

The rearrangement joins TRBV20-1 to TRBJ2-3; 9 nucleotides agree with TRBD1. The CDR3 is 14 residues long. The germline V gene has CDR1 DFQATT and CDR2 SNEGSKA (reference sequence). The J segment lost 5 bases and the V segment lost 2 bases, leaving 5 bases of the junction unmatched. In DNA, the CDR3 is TGCAGTGCTAGAATACAGGGGGCAATAGATACGCAGTATTTT. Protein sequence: CSARIQGAIDTQYF.

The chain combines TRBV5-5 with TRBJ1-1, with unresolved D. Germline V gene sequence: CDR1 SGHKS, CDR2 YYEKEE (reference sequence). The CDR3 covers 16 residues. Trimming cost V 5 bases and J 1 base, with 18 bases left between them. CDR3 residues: CASSLKRGVGNTEAFF. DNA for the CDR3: TGTGCCAGCAGTCTGAAACGTGGGGTAGGGAACACTGAAGCTTTCTTT.

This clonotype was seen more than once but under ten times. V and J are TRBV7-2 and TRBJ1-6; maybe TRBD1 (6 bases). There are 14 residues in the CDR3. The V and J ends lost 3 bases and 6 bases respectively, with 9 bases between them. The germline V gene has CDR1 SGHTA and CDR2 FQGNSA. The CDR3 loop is CASSFGQLNSPLHF. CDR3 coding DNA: TGTGCCAGCAGCTTTGGACAGCTTAATTCACCCCTCCACTTT.

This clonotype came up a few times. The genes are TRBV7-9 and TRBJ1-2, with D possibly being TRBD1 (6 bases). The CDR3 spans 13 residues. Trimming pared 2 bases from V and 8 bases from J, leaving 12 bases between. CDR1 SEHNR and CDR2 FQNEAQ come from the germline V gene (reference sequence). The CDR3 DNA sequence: TGTGCCAGCAGCTTACGGGGGGCAAGGGGCTACACCTTC. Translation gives CASSLRGARGYTF.

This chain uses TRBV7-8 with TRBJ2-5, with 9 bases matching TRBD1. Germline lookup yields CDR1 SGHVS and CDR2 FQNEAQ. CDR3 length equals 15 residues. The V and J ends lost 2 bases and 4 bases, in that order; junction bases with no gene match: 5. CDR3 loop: CASSLWDRVRETQYF. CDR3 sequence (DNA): TGTGCCAGCAGCTTATGGGACAGGGTACGAGAGACCCAGTACTTC. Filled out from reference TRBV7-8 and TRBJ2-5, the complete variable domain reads GAGVSQSPRYKVAKRGQDVALRCDPISGHVSLFWYQQALGQGPEFLTYFQNEAQLDKSGLPSDRFFAERPEGSVSTLKIQRTQQEDSAVYLCASSLWDRVRETQYFGPGTRLLVL.

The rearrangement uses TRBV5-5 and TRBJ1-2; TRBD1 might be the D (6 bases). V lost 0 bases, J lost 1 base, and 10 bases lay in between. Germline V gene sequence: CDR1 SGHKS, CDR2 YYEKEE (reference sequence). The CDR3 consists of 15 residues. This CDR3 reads CASSLDRDLNYGYTF. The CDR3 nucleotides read TGTGCCAGCAGCTTGGACAGGGACCTTAACTATGGCTACACCTTC.

The CDR3 region is CASNLQGGGNQPQHF. The CDR3 DNA reads as TGTGCCAGCAACCTACAGGGCGGGGGCAATCAGCCCCAGCATTTT. The J gene is TRBJ1-5, the V gene TRBV12-3 or TRBV12-4, with a tentative D call TRBD1 (6 bases). The V and J ends lost 7 bases and 2 bases respectively, with 15 bases between them. The CDR3 totals 15 residues.

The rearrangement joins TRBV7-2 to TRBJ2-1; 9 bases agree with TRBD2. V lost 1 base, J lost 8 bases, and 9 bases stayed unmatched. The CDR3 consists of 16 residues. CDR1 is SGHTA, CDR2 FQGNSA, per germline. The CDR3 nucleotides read TGTGCCAGCAGCTTAGGGGGGCCTAGCGGGACTTATGAGCAGTTCTTC. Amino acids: CASSLGGPSGTYEQFF.

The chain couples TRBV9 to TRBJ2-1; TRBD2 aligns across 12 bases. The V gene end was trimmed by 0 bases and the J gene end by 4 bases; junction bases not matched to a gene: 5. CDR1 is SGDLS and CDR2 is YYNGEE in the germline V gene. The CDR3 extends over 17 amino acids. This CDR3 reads CASSVGLAGGPYNEQFF. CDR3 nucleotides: TGTGCCAGCAGCGTAGGGCTAGCGGGAGGGCCATACAATGAGCAGTTCTTC.

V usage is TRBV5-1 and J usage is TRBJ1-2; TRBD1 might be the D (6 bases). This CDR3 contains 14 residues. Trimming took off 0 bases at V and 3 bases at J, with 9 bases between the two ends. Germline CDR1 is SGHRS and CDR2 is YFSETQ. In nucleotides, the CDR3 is TGCGCCAGCAGCTTGGGGACAGTTGACTATGGCTACACCTTC. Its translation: CASSLGTVDYGYTF.

CDR3 residues: CATRDPYYNSPLHF. Here the CDR3 DNA reads TGTGCCACCAGGGATCCTTACTATAATTCACCCCTCCACTTT. The V call is TRBV15, the J call TRBJ1-6; D is unclear. The CDR3 loop spans 14 amino acids. Trimming shortened V by 6 bases and J by 3 bases, and 9 bases separated the two germline ends. In germline, CDR1 is LNHNV, CDR2 YYDKDF (reference sequence).

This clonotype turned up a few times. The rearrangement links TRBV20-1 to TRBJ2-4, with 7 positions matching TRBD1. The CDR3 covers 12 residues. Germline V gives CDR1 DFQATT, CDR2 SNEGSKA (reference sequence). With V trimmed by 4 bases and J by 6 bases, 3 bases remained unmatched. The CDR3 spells CSAKGAGNIQYF. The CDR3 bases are TGCAGTGCTAAGGGGGCGGGAAACATTCAGTACTTC.

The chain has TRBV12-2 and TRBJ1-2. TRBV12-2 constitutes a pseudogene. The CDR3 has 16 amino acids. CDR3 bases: TGTGCAAGTCGCTCCCTAGGGCAGGACCCTAACTATGGCTACACCTTC. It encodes CASRSLGQDPNYGYTF.

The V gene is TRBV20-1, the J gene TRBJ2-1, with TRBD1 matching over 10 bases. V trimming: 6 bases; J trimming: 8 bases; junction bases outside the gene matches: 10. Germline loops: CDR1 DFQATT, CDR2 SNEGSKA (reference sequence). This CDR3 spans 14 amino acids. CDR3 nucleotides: TGCAGTGCCCCGCGGACAGGGGGTGTCGATGAGCAGTTCTTC. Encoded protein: CSAPRTGGVDEQFF.

The CDR3 sequence: CASRDPEETQYF. The DNA of the CDR3 is TGTGCCAGCAGGGACCCCGAAGAGACCCAGTACTTC. The J gene is TRBJ2-5, the V gene TRBV2; D gene uncertain. Trimming cost V 6 bases and J 3 bases, with 8 bases left between them. Germline CDR1 and CDR2: SNHLY and FYNNEI. The CDR3 sequence is 12 residues long.

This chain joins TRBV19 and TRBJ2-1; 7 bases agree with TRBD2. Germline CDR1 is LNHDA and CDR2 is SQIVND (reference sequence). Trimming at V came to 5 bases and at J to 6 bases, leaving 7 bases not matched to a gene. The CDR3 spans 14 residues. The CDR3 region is CASSGLGGGNEQFF. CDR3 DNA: TGTGCCAGTAGTGGACTAGGCGGGGGCAATGAGCAGTTCTTC.

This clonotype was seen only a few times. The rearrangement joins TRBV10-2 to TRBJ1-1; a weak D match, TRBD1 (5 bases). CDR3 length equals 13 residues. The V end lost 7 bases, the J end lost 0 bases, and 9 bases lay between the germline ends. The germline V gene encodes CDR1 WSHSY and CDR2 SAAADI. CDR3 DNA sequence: TGCGCCAGCAACGGGGCGTTGAACACTGAAGCTTTCTTT. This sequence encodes CASNGALNTEAFF.

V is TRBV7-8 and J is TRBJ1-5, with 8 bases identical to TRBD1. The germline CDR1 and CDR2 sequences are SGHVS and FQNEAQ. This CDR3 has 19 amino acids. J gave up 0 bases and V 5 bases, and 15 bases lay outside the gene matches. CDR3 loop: CASSPTSPTGANSNQPQHF. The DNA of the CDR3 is TGTGCCAGCAGCCCCACGTCACCGACAGGGGCAAATAGCAATCAGCCCCAGCATTTT.

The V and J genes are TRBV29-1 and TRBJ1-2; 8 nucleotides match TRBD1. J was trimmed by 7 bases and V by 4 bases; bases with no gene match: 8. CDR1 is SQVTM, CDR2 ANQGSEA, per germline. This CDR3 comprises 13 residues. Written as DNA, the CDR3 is TGCAGCGTTGCAAAGGACAGGGTCGGTGGCTACACCTTC. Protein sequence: CSVAKDRVGGYTF.

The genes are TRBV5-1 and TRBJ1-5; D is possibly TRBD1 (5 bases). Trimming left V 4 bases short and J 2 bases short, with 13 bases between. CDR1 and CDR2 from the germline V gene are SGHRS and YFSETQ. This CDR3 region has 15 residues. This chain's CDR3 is CASSRGPAGNQPQHF. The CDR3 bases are TGCGCCAGCAGCCGGGGCCCAGCGGGCAATCAGCCCCAGCATTTT.

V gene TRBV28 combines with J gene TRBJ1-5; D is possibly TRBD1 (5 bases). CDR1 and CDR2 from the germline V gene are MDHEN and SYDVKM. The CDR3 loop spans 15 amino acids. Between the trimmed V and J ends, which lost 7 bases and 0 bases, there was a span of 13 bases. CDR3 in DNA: TGTGCCAGCATCACGGGGGGGGGTAGCAATCAGCCCCAGCATTTT. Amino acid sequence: CASITGGGSNQPQHF.

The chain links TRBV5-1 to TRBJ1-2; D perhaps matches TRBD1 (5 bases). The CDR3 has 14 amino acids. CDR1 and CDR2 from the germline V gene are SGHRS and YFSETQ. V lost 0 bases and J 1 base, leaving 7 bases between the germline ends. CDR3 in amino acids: CASSLERGNYGYTF. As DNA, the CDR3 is TGCGCCAGCAGCTTGGAAAGGGGTAACTATGGCTACACCTTC.

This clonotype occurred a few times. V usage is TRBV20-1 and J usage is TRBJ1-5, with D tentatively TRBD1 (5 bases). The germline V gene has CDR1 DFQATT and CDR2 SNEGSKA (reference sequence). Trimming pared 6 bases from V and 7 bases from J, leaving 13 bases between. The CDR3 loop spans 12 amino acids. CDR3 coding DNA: TGCAGTGCCAGCAGGGTTCAACAGCCCCAGCATTTT. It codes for CSASRVQQPQHF.

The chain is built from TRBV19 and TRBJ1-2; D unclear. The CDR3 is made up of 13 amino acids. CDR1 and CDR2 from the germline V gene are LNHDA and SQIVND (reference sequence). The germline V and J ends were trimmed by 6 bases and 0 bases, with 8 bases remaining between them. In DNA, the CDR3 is TGTGCCAGTAGGAGACGGTCTAACTATGGCTACACCTTC. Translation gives CASRRRSNYGYTF.